The present T cell receptor beta chain was sequenced within a study of B cell selection in AIRE deficiency. The study, taken as a whole, reports: CDR3s were shorter in shared Treg sequences, reflecting few non-templated nucleotide insertions.

Sorting defined conventional CD4 T cells as CD4+CD127+. On this clone: The target antigen is unknown.

Sequenced by immunoSEQ multiplex PCR; TCRdb stores in-frame clones only, minus some. The sample carries some 25,000 clones, approximately 96% recorded once. In germline, CDR1 is MDHEN, CDR2 SYDVKM. The length of the CDR3 is 16 residues. Trimming removed 5 bases from V and 2 bases from J; junction bases left unmatched: 11. This chain links TRBV28 with TRBJ2-7, with 8 bases lining up with TRBD1. Sequences were obtained from conventional CD4+ T cells sorted from PBMCs. The receptor was derived from a human donor with AIRE deficiency. This CDR3 is CASSGGIGQGTYEQYF. CDR3 DNA sequence: TGTGCCAGCAGTGGGGGAATCGGACAGGGCACCTACGAGCAGTACTTC.